Shown below are 14 T cell receptor beta chains from a single sample sequenced in a study of blood T cell repertoires in COVID-19. Only in-frame clones appear in the TCRdb table, and some are missing; sequencing was by immunoSEQ multiplex PCR. The data contain approximately 160,000 clones, 76% of them seen just once; the ten biggest clones take up 3.7%. Sample: peripheral blood. These receptors were taken from a woman at least 80 years old with acute or convalescent COVID-19.

The rearrangement joins TRBV3-1 (or the pseudogene TRBV3-2) to TRBJ2-1, with a weak D call TRBD2 (5 bases). V lost 0 bases to trimming and J lost 9 bases, with 15 bases between them. In germline, CDR1 is LGHDT, CDR2 YNNKEL (reference sequence). The CDR3 consists of 15 residues. In nucleotides, the CDR3 is TGTGCCAGCAGCCAAGACCGAGGTGGGAGTATTGAGCAGTTCTTC. Translating gives CASSQDRGGSIEQFF.

The genes are TRBV25-1 and TRBJ1-2; 7 nucleotides match TRBD1. The CDR3 runs 18 residues. Trimming removed 5 bases from V and 4 bases from J; junction bases left unmatched: 19. The germline V gene encodes CDR1 MGHDK and CDR2 SYGVNS. The CDR3 reads CASSWALQQGRGIYGYTF. CDR3 sequence (DNA): TGTGCCAGCAGTTGGGCATTACAACAGGGGCGAGGGATCTATGGCTACACCTTC.

This clone was detected a few times. The J gene is TRBJ2-7, the V gene TRBV4-3; perhaps TRBD1 as D (6 bases). Per germline, CDR1 LGHNA and CDR2 YSLEER. The length of the CDR3 is 16 residues. Trimming left V 0 bases short and J 3 bases short, with 15 bases between. CDR3 protein: CASSQDSEDRYYEQYF. For the CDR3, the DNA is TGCGCCAGCAGCCAAGATTCTGAGGACAGATACTACGAGCAGTACTTC.

This clone turned up a few times. This chain uses TRBV28 with TRBJ2-5, with D possibly matching TRBD1 (6 bases). The germline V gene encodes CDR1 MDHEN and CDR2 SYDVKM. The CDR3 runs 16 residues. Trimming pared 4 bases from V and 2 bases from J, leaving 17 bases between. As DNA, the CDR3 is TGTGCCAGCAGTTCTGACAGGCTACAAGGGCAAGAGACCCAGTACTTC. Its translation: CASSSDRLQGQETQYF.

The V gene is TRBV5-8, the J gene TRBJ1-2, with D maybe TRBD1 (5 bases). The germline V gene encodes CDR1 SGHTS and CDR2 YDEGEE. Trimming left V 4 bases short and J 3 bases short, with 10 bases between. The CDR3 is 13 amino acids. The CDR3 region is CASSRGLDYGYTF. CDR3 nucleotides: TGTGCCAGCAGCCGGGGGTTGGACTATGGCTACACCTTC.

The chain employs TRBV30 and TRBJ2-3, with TRBD2 matching over 10 bases. This CDR3 has 17 amino acids. Germline CDR1 GTSNPN, CDR2 SVGIG (reference sequence). The J segment lost 2 bases and the V segment lost 4 bases, leaving 12 bases of the junction unmatched. CDR3 region: CAWKLWSGGGFTDTQYF. CDR3 sequence (DNA): TGTGCCTGGAAGCTTTGGAGCGGGGGGGGATTCACAGATACGCAGTATTTT.

V and J are TRBV5-1 and TRBJ1-4; perhaps TRBD1 as D (5 bases). This CDR3 is 14 amino acids long. Trimming shortened V by 4 bases and J by 7 bases, and 14 bases separated the two germline ends. The V gene's germline CDR1 is SGHRS and CDR2 YFSETQ. Here the CDR3 reads CASSREGDSEKLFF. CDR3 sequence (DNA): TGCGCCAGCAGCCGCGAAGGAGACAGTGAAAAACTGTTTTTT.

The sample holds one count of this clone. This CDR3 is CASSPSGQRQTRQYF. CDR3 sequence (DNA): TGTGCCAGCTCACCATCAGGACAAAGGCAGACGCGGCAGTATTTT. V is TRBV18 and J is TRBJ2-3, with a possible D match to TRBD1 (5 bases). CDR3 length equals 15 residues. V was shortened by 2 bases and J by 11 bases, with 20 bases between the two germline ends. CDR1 and CDR2 from the germline V gene are KGHSH and LQKENI.

The V and J genes are TRBV11-3 and TRBJ1-1, with D tentatively TRBD1 (5 bases). Trimming shortened V by 3 bases and J by 7 bases, and 12 bases separated the two germline ends. CDR3 length equals 13 residues. Germline-derived CDR1 and CDR2 are SGHNT and YENEEA. CDR3 loop: CASSLTPTDEAFF. The DNA of the CDR3 is TGTGCCAGCAGCTTGACCCCGACAGATGAAGCTTTCTTT.

This clone was seen once. The genes are TRBV19 and TRBJ2-7; 12 bases are a match to TRBD1. Germline CDR1 and CDR2: LNHDA and SQIVND (reference sequence). V trimming: 5 bases; J trimming: 2 bases; junction bases outside the gene matches: 10. This CDR3 spans 17 amino acids. CDR3 sequence reads: CASSSGTGGYRAYEQYF. In DNA, the CDR3 is TGTGCCAGTAGTTCCGGGACAGGGGGCTACCGTGCCTACGAGCAGTACTTC.

This clone was seen just once. The V call is TRBV7-8, the J call TRBJ1-2, with 7 bases fitting TRBD1. This CDR3 spans 13 amino acids. Germline V lookup: CDR1 SGHVS, CDR2 FQNEAQ. Trimming took 7 bases from V and 8 from J; bases not matched to a gene: 10. CDR3 loop: CASNPTGVRGYTF. The CDR3 bases are TGTGCCAGCAACCCAACAGGGGTTCGGGGCTACACCTTC.

The chain uses TRBV27 and TRBJ1-2; 9 nucleotides line up with TRBD1. The CDR3 length is 15 residues. V dropped 0 bases and J dropped 7; count of bases not matched to a gene: 6. Germline V gene lookup returns CDR1 MNHEY and CDR2 SMNVEV (reference sequence). CDR3 DNA: TGTGCCAGCAGTTTATCGGGGGACAGGGTTGCTGGCTACACCTTC. Amino acids: CASSLSGDRVAGYTF.

This clone was seen only once. The rearrangement uses TRBV21-1 and TRBJ1-2; TRBD1, as called in the table, went unchecked against the DNA. TRBV21-1 is given as a pseudogene. The CDR3 totals 17 residues. CDR3 DNA: TGTGCCAGCAGCAAATACGGATCGACAGGGGGCGCGTCTGGCTACACCTTC. Residues: CASSKYGSTGGASGYTF.

The rearrangement uses TRBV4-2 and TRBJ2-5; possible D gene TRBD1, 5 bases. Per germline, CDR1 LGHNA and CDR2 YNFKEQ. Trimming cost V 0 bases and J 7 bases, with 15 bases left between them. CDR3 length equals 15 residues. The CDR3 here is CASSQDIGAVGTQYF. CDR3 DNA sequence: TGTGCCAGCAGCCAAGATATTGGGGCAGTGGGGACCCAGTACTTC.